The TCR beta chain described here comes from a study of blood T cell repertoires in COVID-19. As for the study in general: Samples representing acute and convalescent COVID-19 were sourced from the United States, Italy and Spain.

The CDR3 has 14 amino acids. V was trimmed by 4 bases and J by 0 bases, leaving 10 bases between them. From germline, CDR1 is SGHRS and CDR2 YFSETQ. Here immunoSEQ multiplex PCR was the method, and the copy in TCRdb shows in-frame clones only, minus some. This table holds 250,000 to 350,000 clones, over 75% found once. Cohort 3 recovery required two negative PCRs, clearance, or symptom resolution. This TCR was sampled from a woman younger than 35 who had recovered from COVID-19. The gene calls are TRBV5-1 and TRBJ1-1, with D possibly matching TRBD1 (6 bases). The sequenced material came from PBMCs or T cells enriched from blood (not recorded which). The CDR3 DNA is TGCGCCAGCAGCACGGGACATTTGAACACTGAAGCTTTCTTT. Its protein product is CASSTGHLNTEAFF.